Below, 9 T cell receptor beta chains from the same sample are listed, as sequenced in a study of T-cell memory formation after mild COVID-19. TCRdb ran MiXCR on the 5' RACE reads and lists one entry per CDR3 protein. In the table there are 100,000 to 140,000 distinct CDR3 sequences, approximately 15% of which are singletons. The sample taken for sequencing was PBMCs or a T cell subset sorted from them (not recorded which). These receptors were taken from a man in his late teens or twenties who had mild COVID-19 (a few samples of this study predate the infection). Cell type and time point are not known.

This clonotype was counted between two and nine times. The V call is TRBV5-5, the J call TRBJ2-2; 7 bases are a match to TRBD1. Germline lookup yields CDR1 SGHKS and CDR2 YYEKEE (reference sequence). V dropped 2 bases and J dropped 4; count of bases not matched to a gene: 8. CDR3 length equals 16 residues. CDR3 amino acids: CASSFERGLATGELFF. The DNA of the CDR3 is TGTGCCAGCAGCTTCGAGAGGGGGCTTGCCACCGGGGAGCTGTTTTTT.

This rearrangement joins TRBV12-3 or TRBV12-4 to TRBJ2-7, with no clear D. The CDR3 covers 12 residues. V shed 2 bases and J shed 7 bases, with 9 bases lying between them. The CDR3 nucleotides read TGTGCCAGCAGTTTACCCCCCCTAGAGCAGTACTTC. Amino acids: CASSLPPLEQYF.

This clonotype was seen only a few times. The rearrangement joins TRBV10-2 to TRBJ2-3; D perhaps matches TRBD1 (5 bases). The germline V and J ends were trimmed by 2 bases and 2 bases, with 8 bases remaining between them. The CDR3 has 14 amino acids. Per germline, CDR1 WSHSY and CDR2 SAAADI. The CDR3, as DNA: TGCGCCAGCAGTGAGGGGGCCAACACAGATACGCAGTATTTT. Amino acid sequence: CASSEGANTDTQYF.

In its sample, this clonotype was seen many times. The CDR3 is CASSPTSQEDYEQYF. DNA for the CDR3: TGCGCCAGCAGCCCGACAAGCCAAGAAGACTACGAGCAGTACTTC. V is TRBV4-1 and J is TRBJ2-7; D gene ambiguous. Trimming removed 4 bases at V and 3 bases at J, with 16 bases between. The CDR3 covers 15 residues. Looked up from germline, CDR1 is MGHRA and CDR2 is YSYEKL.

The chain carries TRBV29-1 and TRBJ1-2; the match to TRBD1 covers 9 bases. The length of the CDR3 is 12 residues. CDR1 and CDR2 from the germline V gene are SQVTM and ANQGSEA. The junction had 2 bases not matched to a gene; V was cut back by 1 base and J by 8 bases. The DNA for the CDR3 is TGCAGCGTTGAAGTGACAGGGGGAGGCTACACCTTC. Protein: CSVEVTGGGYTF.

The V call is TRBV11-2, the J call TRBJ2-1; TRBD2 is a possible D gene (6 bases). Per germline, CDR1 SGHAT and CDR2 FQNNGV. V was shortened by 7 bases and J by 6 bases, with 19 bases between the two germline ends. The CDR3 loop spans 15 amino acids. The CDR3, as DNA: TGTGCCAGCAACCGCGACCCCCTGGGGGGCAATGAGCAGTTCTTC. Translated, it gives CASNRDPLGGNEQFF. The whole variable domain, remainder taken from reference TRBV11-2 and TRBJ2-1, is EAGVAQSPRYKIIEKRQSVAFWCNPISGHATLYWYQQILGQGPKLLIQFQNNGVVDDSQLPKDRFSAERLKGVDSTLKIQPAKLEDSAVYLCASNRDPLGGNEQFFGPGTRLTVL.

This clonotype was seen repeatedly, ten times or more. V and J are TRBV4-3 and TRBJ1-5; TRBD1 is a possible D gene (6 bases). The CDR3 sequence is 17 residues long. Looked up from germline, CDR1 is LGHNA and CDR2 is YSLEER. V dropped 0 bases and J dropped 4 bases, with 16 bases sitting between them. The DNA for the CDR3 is TGCGCCAGCAGCCAAGAAGCAATGGGGGGGCTGAATCAGCCCCAGCATTTT. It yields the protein CASSQEAMGGLNQPQHF.

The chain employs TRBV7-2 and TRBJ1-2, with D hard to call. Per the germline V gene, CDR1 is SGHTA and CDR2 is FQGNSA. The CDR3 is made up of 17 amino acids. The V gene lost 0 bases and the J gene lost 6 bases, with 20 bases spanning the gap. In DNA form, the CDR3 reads TGTGCCAGCAGCTTAGCGTGGAGTCAGTTTGAGTACGATGGCTACACCTTC. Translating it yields CASSLAWSQFEYDGYTF. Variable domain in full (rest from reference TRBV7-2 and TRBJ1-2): GAGVSQSPSNKVTEKGKDVELRCDPISGHTALYWYRQSLGQGLEFLIYFQGNSAPDKSGLPSDRFSAERTGGSVSTLTIQRTQQEDSAVYLCASSLAWSQFEYDGYTFGSGTRLTVV.

The CDR3 bases are TGTGCCAGCAGCTGGGGACAGGGGAGTCAGCCCCAGCATTTT. Translated: CASSWGQGSQPQHF. V is TRBV7-6 and J is TRBJ1-5; TRBD1 matches 10 bases. The CDR3 contains 14 residues. J was trimmed by 6 bases and V by 4 bases; bases with no gene match: 3. In germline, CDR1 is SGHVS, CDR2 FNYEAQ.